This T cell receptor (beta chain) was identified during a study of T-cell memory formation after mild COVID-19. TCRdb redid the calling of the 5' RACE reads with MiXCR, one entry per CDR3 protein. The profile shows 340,000 or so distinct CDR3 sequences, 13% of them singletons. V lost 0 bases to trimming and J lost 4 bases, with 13 bases between them. In germline, CDR1 is LGHNA, CDR2 YNFKEQ. This CDR3 comprises 15 residues. This clonotype was counted a few times. The V call is TRBV4-2, the J call TRBJ2-7; D may be TRBD2 (6 bases). Sequenced material: PBMCs or a T cell subset sorted from them (not recorded which). The source of this sequence is a man aged 18-30 years who had mild COVID-19 (a few samples of this study predate the infection). Cell type and time point are not known. In nucleotides, the CDR3 is TGTGCCAGCAGCCAAGAAGCGACTAGGGTGTACGAGCAGTACTTC. It translates to CASSQEATRVYEQYF.